The 30 T cell receptor beta chains reported below all come from one sample, sequenced in a study of T cell responses to AZD1222 COVID-19 vaccine. Repertoires were generated with immunoSEQ multiplex PCR, while TCRdb's copy carries only in-frame clones and drops some. This sample has about 140,000 clones, with around 92% found just once. The sample was peripheral blood, taken 28 days after the second AZD1222 dose. The receptors come from an adult who received the AZD1222 COVID-19 vaccine.

The V gene is TRBV2, the J gene TRBJ1-5, with D uncertain. Germline V lookup: CDR1 SNHLY, CDR2 FYNNEI. The CDR3 runs 13 residues. The V end was cut by 4 bases, the J end by 0 bases, with 4 bases between. The CDR3 sequence: CASSVNSNQPQHF. The CDR3 coding sequence is TGTGCCAGCAGTGTTAATAGCAATCAGCCCCAGCATTTT.

The gene calls are TRBV6-1 and TRBJ1-2; no clear D gene. The germline CDR1 and CDR2 sequences are MNHNS and SASEGT. V was trimmed by 4 bases and J by 0 bases, leaving 15 bases between them. The CDR3 consists of 16 residues. CDR3 region: CASSGKAGLANYGYTF. CDR3 sequence (DNA): TGTGCCAGCAGTGGGAAGGCCGGCTTAGCTAACTATGGCTACACCTTC.

This chain uses TRBV4-2 with TRBJ1-1; D is undetermined. Germline V gives CDR1 LGHNA, CDR2 YNFKEQ. This CDR3 comprises 13 residues. V lost 3 bases, J lost 11 bases, and 16 bases lay in between. The CDR3 nucleotides are TGTGCCAGCAGCCAGGCACAATCTCCCGATGCTTTCTTT. This encodes CASSQAQSPDAFF.

The chain has TRBV19 and TRBJ2-7; D possibly matches TRBD1 or TRBD2 (6 bases each). The CDR3 contains 12 residues. Germline loops: CDR1 LNHDA, CDR2 SQIVND (reference sequence). The V gene lost 4 bases and the J gene lost 6 bases, with 10 bases spanning the gap. The DNA for the CDR3 is TGTGCCAGTAGTAGGGGGGCCGCCGAGCAGTACTTC. This gives the protein CASSRGAAEQYF.

The chain uses TRBV28 and TRBJ2-2; 10 bases match TRBD1. V lost 6 bases, J lost 4 bases, and 8 bases stayed unmatched. Germline V gene data show CDR1 as MDHEN and CDR2 as SYDVKM. The CDR3 spans 16 residues. CDR3 DNA sequence: TGTGCCAGCAGATTGACAGGGGGCGCGAGCACCGGGGAGCTGTTTTTT. This encodes CASRLTGGASTGELFF.

This chain uses TRBV20-1 with TRBJ1-4, with D unclear. Germline V gives CDR1 DFQATT, CDR2 SNEGSKA (reference sequence). Deletions cut 3 bases from V and 6 bases from J, with 11 bases between. This CDR3 is 13 amino acids long. The CDR3 region is CSASHELDEKLFF. For the CDR3, the DNA is TGCAGTGCTAGTCACGAACTTGATGAAAAACTGTTTTTT.

The chain joins TRBV6-6 to TRBJ2-2; a weak D match, TRBD2 (5 bases). CDR3 length: 15 residues. CDR1 and CDR2 (germline): MNHNY, SVGAGI (reference sequence). V was shortened by 7 bases and J by 3 bases, with 15 bases between the two germline ends. The DNA of the CDR3 is TGTGCCAGCAACGTCGACGGGGTTGACACCGGGGAGCTGTTTTTT. It is translated as CASNVDGVDTGELFF.

V and J are TRBV27 and TRBJ2-7; 7 bases fit TRBD1. Germline CDR1 and CDR2: MNHEY and SMNVEV (reference sequence). J gave up 5 bases and V 5 bases, and 3 bases lay outside the gene matches. This CDR3 is 12 amino acids long. In nucleotides, the CDR3 is TGTGCCAGCAGTCGGACAGGCGACGAGCAGTACTTC. It specifies CASSRTGDEQYF.

The V call is TRBV9, the J call TRBJ1-4; D is undetermined. V was clipped by 0 bases and J by 5 bases, with 11 bases between them. Looked up from germline, CDR1 is SGDLS and CDR2 is YYNGEE. The CDR3 covers 15 residues. The DNA of the CDR3 is TGTGCCAGCAGCGTAGCTGGCCAAGGGAATGAAAAACTGTTTTTT. This sequence encodes CASSVAGQGNEKLFF.

The V call is TRBV12-5, the J call TRBJ1-1; unclear D gene. The germline CDR1 and CDR2 sequences are LGHNT and FRNRAP. The CDR3 is 12 amino acids. The germline V and J ends were trimmed by 7 bases and 7 bases, with 13 bases remaining between them. The CDR3 loop is CASAPLHHEAFF. CDR3 coding DNA: TGTGCTAGTGCTCCCCTCCACCATGAAGCTTTCTTT.

V gene TRBV6-5 combines with J gene TRBJ1-5, with 7 nucleotides matching TRBD1. Germline assignment: CDR1 MNHEY and CDR2 SVGAGI. V lost 7 bases, J lost 5 bases, and 2 bases stayed unmatched. The CDR3 is 12 residues long. As DNA, the CDR3 is TGTGCCAGCAAAACAGGGGATCAGCCCCAGCATTTT. Residues: CASKTGDQPQHF.

This chain uses TRBV18 with TRBJ1-1; the D gene is possibly TRBD1 (5 bases). CDR3 length: 15 residues. The V end was cut by 0 bases, the J end by 2 bases, with 10 bases between. The germline CDR1 and CDR2 sequences are KGHSH and LQKENI. The CDR3: CASSPPGTDNTEAFF. CDR3 coding DNA: TGTGCCAGCTCACCACCCGGGACGGATAACACTGAAGCTTTCTTT. The full variable domain, in which reference TRBV18 and TRBJ1-1 provide the parts outside the CDR3, is NAGVMQNPRHLVRRRGQEARLRCSPMKGHSHVYWYRQLPEEGLKFMVYLQKENIIDESGMPKERFSAEFPKEGPSILRIQQVVRGDSAAYFCASSPPGTDNTEAFFGQGTRLTVV.

This chain uses TRBV14 with TRBJ1-4, with D tentatively TRBD1 (6 bases). V lost 4 bases to trimming and J lost 7 bases, with 10 bases between them. The CDR3 runs to 13 residues. CDR1 is SGHDN and CDR2 is FVKESK in the germline V gene. Here the CDR3 reads CASSPRRGEKLFF. CDR3 bases: TGTGCCAGCAGCCCACGCAGGGGTGAAAAACTGTTTTTT.

The rearrangement links TRBV12-3 or TRBV12-4 to TRBJ1-5; D remains unclear. V was pared by 7 bases and J by 3 bases, with 7 bases between. CDR3 length: 12 amino acids. The CDR3 here is CASMGDNQPQHF. The CDR3 DNA reads TGTGCCAGCATGGGAGACAATCAGCCCCAGCATTTT.

V gene TRBV28 combines with J gene TRBJ1-4, with D tentatively TRBD1 (6 bases). CDR3 length equals 17 residues. CDR1 is MDHEN and CDR2 is SYDVKM in the germline V gene. V lost 3 bases and J lost 5, with 19 bases in between. The CDR3 region is CASSFFEWGGLNEKLFF. In nucleotides, the CDR3 is TGTGCCAGCAGTTTCTTCGAGTGGGGGGGGCTGAATGAAAAACTGTTTTTT.

V and J are TRBV13 and TRBJ2-7; no clear D. The germline V and J ends were trimmed by 5 bases and 3 bases, with 8 bases remaining between them. In germline, CDR1 is PRHDT, CDR2 FYEKMQ (reference sequence). This CDR3 contains 12 residues. The CDR3 DNA is TGTGCCAGCAGCCCTGGTCTCTACGAGCAGTACTTC. Its translation is CASSPGLYEQYF.

The CDR3 coding sequence is TGTGCCAGCAGCTTAAGAGACGACTACGAGCAGTACTTC. This codes for CASSLRDDYEQYF. The rearrangement links TRBV11-2 to TRBJ2-7; unclear D gene. The CDR3 consists of 13 residues. CDR1 is SGHAT and CDR2 is FQNNGV in the germline V gene. Trimming shortened V by 2 bases and J by 3 bases, and 8 bases separated the two germline ends. Together with reference TRBV11-2 and TRBJ2-7, the CDR3 gives the full variable domain: EAGVAQSPRYKIIEKRQSVAFWCNPISGHATLYWYQQILGQGPKLLIQFQNNGVVDDSQLPKDRFSAERLKGVDSTLKIQPAKLEDSAVYLCASSLRDDYEQYFGPGTRLTVT.

This chain uses TRBV28 with TRBJ1-5; D is possibly TRBD1 (5 bases). In germline, CDR1 is MDHEN, CDR2 SYDVKM. V lost 5 bases, J lost 6 bases, and 17 bases lay in between. The CDR3 extends over 15 amino acids. This chain's CDR3 is CASSPGGRDAQPQHF. For the CDR3, the DNA is TGTGCCAGCAGTCCCGGGGGTAGGGACGCTCAGCCCCAGCATTTT.

The sample holds a few counts of this clone. J is TRBJ1-5 and V is TRBV6-1; no firm D call. V was shortened by 0 bases and J by 3 bases, with 12 bases between the two germline ends. CDR3 length: 16 amino acids. Looked up from germline, CDR1 is MNHNS and CDR2 is SASEGT. DNA of the CDR3: TGTGCCAGCAGTGAAGCGCTTCAAAGAATCAATCAGCCCCAGCATTTT. Its translation: CASSEALQRINQPQHF.

The genes are TRBV28 and TRBJ2-1; TRBD2 matches at 14 bases. This CDR3 spans 16 amino acids. The germline V gene encodes CDR1 MDHEN and CDR2 SYDVKM. The junction had 4 bases not matched to a gene; V was cut back by 5 bases and J by 4 bases. CDR3 nucleotides: TGTGCCAGCAGTCCCGGGACTAGCGGGAGTTACAATGAGCAGTTCTTC. Protein product: CASSPGTSGSYNEQFF.

V and J are TRBV7-2 and TRBJ2-1, with D uncertain. The CDR3 spans 10 residues. Trimming left V 5 bases short and J 5 bases short, with 1 base between. CDR1 is SGHTA and CDR2 is FQGNSA in the germline V gene. The CDR3 sequence is CASSNNEQFF. CDR3 nucleotides: TGTGCCAGCAGCAACAATGAGCAGTTCTTC.

V usage is TRBV19 and J usage is TRBJ2-4, with 7 bases identical to TRBD2. The germline V gene encodes CDR1 LNHDA and CDR2 SQIVND (reference sequence). V shed 3 bases, J shed 12 bases, and the junction held 8 bases outside the gene matches. CDR3 length: 13 amino acids. CDR3 nucleotide sequence: TGTGCCAGTAGTATTGGTGGGAGCGGGACTCAGTACTTC. Amino acids: CASSIGGSGTQYF.

This sequence joins TRBV12-2 and TRBJ1-2. TRBV12-2 is termed a pseudogene. This CDR3 has 14 residues. CDR3 sequence reads: CASREPGRGSGYTF. CDR3 nucleotides: TGTGCAAGTCGCGAACCGGGCCGGGGAAGTGGCTACACCTTC.

V is TRBV7-9 and J is TRBJ1-6; unclear D gene. Germline lookup yields CDR1 SEHNR and CDR2 FQNEAQ (reference sequence). The CDR3 extends over 13 amino acids. V shed 6 bases and J shed 16 bases, with 19 bases lying between them. Written as DNA, the CDR3 is TGTGCCAGCAGTCCCCAATTGTCGGGATCTCTCCACTTT. Translation: CASSPQLSGSLHF.

The rearrangement uses TRBV5-6 and TRBJ2-7; D could derive from TRBD1 or TRBD2 (5 bases each). Per the germline V gene, CDR1 is SGHDT and CDR2 is YYEEEE. V was clipped by 1 base and J by 4 bases, with 21 bases between them. This CDR3 has 17 residues. CDR3: CASSLNWGRGPRYEQYF. The CDR3 DNA sequence: TGTGCCAGCAGCTTGAACTGGGGGAGAGGGCCTAGGTACGAGCAGTACTTC.

The V gene is TRBV27, the J gene TRBJ1-1, with D possibly matching TRBD1 (6 bases). V shed 7 bases and J shed 3 bases, with 15 bases lying between them. The CDR3 has 14 residues. Per the germline V gene, CDR1 is MNHEY and CDR2 is SMNVEV (reference sequence). The CDR3 protein is CASNFHKGDTEAFF. In nucleotides, the CDR3 is TGTGCCAGCAACTTTCACAAGGGGGACACTGAAGCTTTCTTT.

In its sample, this clone was seen once. The gene calls are TRBV3-1 (or the pseudogene TRBV3-2) and TRBJ2-3; possible D gene TRBD1, 6 bases. Germline CDR1 LGHDT, CDR2 YNNKEL (reference sequence). V shed 5 bases and J shed 3 bases, with 12 bases lying between them. CDR3 length equals 14 residues. The CDR3 DNA is TGTGCCAGCAGCGGGGGCGGTCTAACAGATACGCAGTATTTT. Its translation is CASSGGGLTDTQYF.

This sequence joins TRBV30 and TRBJ2-1; 7 bases map to TRBD2. The CDR3 contains 18 residues. Germline assignment: CDR1 GTSNPN and CDR2 SVGIG (reference sequence). After removal of 0 bases from V and 0 bases from J, the junction contained 11 bases not matched to a gene. Here the CDR3 reads CAWSVKGSGGSSYNEQFF. The CDR3 DNA follows: TGTGCCTGGAGTGTAAAGGGGTCTGGCGGGAGCTCCTACAATGAGCAGTTCTTC. The complete variable domain, with remaining parts taken from reference TRBV30 and TRBJ2-1, reads SQTIHQWPATLVQPVGSPLSLECTVEGTSNPNLYWYRQAAGRGLQLLFYSVGIGQISSEVPQNLSASRPQDRQFILSSKKLLLSDSGFYLCAWSVKGSGGSSYNEQFFGPGTRLTVL.

This clone has only one observation. This chain connects TRBV6-5 to TRBJ2-7; TRBD1 is a possible D gene (6 bases). CDR3 length: 15 residues. The V end lost 2 bases, the J end lost 0 bases, and 11 bases lay between the germline ends. Germline V CDR1 and CDR2: MNHEY, SVGAGI. CDR3 in amino acids: CASSYRTASSYEQYF. The CDR3 nucleotides read TGTGCCAGCAGTTACCGGACAGCGAGCTCCTACGAGCAGTACTTC.

This chain joins TRBV6-6 and TRBJ1-4, with TRBD1 as a possible D gene (6 bases). The CDR3 sequence is 15 residues long. CDR1 and CDR2 from the germline V gene are MNHNY and SVGAGI (reference sequence). The V end lost 4 bases, the J end lost 2 bases, and 11 bases lay between the germline ends. The CDR3 DNA sequence: TGTGCCAGCAGTTTACAGGGCAGGACTAATGAAAAACTGTTTTTT. Protein sequence: CASSLQGRTNEKLFF.